The next 6 T cell receptor beta chains were all read from a single sample in a study of glioma-infiltrating T cells after dendritic cell vaccination. This sample's time point: after dendritic cell vaccination, including at tumor progression/relapse. TCRdb's copy holds only in-frame clones and misses some; the assay was immunoSEQ multiplex PCR. The top ten hold over 2.5% of the sample, which has more than 95,000 clones, around 90% seen once. This specimen was blood, taken after dendritic cell vaccination. Receptors were obtained from a human donor with glioblastoma.

V gene TRBV9 combines with J gene TRBJ2-6, with D possibly being TRBD1 (8 bases). V gave up 7 bases and J gave up 4 bases, with 24 bases separating them. The germline V gene encodes CDR1 SGDLS and CDR2 YYNGEE. The CDR3 has 18 residues. CDR3 loop: CASGEAGQDTPGANVLTF. The CDR3, as DNA: TGTGCCAGCGGCGAAGCGGGACAGGATACCCCCGGGGCCAACGTCCTGACTTTC.

This chain uses TRBV12-5 with TRBJ1-1; 8 bases line up with TRBD1. V shed 1 base and J 8 bases; nucleotides not matched to a gene: 3. The CDR3 consists of 13 residues. Per the germline V gene, CDR1 is LGHNT and CDR2 is FRNRAP. The CDR3: CASGLGGQGEAFF. DNA for the CDR3: TGTGCTAGTGGTTTGGGAGGACAGGGCGAAGCTTTCTTT.

The rearrangement joins TRBV6-1 to TRBJ1-5; D may be TRBD1 (5 bases). The V and J ends lost 6 bases and 9 bases respectively, with 18 bases between them. Germline V CDR1 and CDR2: MNHNS, SASEGT. The CDR3 is made up of 14 amino acids. Here the CDR3 DNA reads TGTGCCAGCAGGGGGGGGGACGGCTGGGGGCCCCAGCATTTT. Translated, it gives CASRGGDGWGPQHF.

This chain links TRBV9 with TRBJ2-1, with 8 nucleotides matching TRBD2. J gave up 4 bases and V 3 bases, and 9 bases lay outside the gene matches. This CDR3 has 16 residues. CDR1 and CDR2 (germline): SGDLS, YYNGEE. The CDR3 DNA reads as TGTGCCAGCAGCGGACCTACTAGCGGCGAATACAATGAGCAGTTCTTC. Translated, it gives CASSGPTSGEYNEQFF.

This clone occurred a few times. The chain has TRBV11-3 and TRBJ2-2, with D possibly TRBD2 on 6 matching bases. V dropped 5 bases and J dropped 5 bases, with 12 bases sitting between them. Germline assignment: CDR1 SGHNT and CDR2 YENEEA. The CDR3 is 14 amino acids. The DNA for the CDR3 is TGTGCCAGCAGCCCCCGGCGGGGTACCGGGGAGCTGTTTTTT. This sequence encodes CASSPRRGTGELFF.

V and J are TRBV11-3 and TRBJ2-7; 7 bases line up with TRBD2. The V segment lost 3 bases and the J segment 5 bases; nucleotides outside the gene matches: 19. Germline V gene data show CDR1 as SGHNT and CDR2 as YENEEA. This CDR3 has 18 amino acids. The CDR3 here is CASSLGAGRPTSFHEQYF. CDR3 sequence (DNA): TGTGCCAGCAGCTTGGGCGCTGGGAGACCGACTAGCTTCCACGAGCAGTACTTC.